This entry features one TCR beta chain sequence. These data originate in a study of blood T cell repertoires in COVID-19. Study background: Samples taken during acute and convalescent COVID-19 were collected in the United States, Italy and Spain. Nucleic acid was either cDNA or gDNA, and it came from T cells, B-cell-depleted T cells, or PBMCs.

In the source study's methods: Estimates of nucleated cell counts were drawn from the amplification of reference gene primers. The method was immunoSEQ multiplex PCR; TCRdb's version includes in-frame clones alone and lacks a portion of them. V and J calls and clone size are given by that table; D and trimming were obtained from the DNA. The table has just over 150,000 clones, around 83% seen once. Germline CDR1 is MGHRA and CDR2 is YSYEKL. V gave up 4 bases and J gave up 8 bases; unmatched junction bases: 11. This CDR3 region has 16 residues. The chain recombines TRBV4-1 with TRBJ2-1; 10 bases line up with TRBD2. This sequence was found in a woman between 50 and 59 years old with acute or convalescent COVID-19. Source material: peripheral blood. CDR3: CASSRDPSGGKDEQFF. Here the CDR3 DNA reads TGCGCCAGCAGCCGCGATCCTAGCGGGGGTAAAGATGAGCAGTTCTTC.